A single sample is the source of the 10 T cell receptor beta chains below, sequenced in a study of lymphopenia after photon versus proton radiotherapy. Only in-frame clones appear in the TCRdb table, and some are missing; sequencing was by immunoSEQ multiplex PCR. The sample includes 160,000 or so clones, around nine tenths seen only once; the top ten take roughly 4.7%. This material consisted of peripheral blood, taken from a patient treated with photon-based radiotherapy. The source of these receptors is a man aged 45 to 65 with gastric cancer.

The J gene is TRBJ2-2, the V gene TRBV27; the D is unclear. Germline loops: CDR1 MNHEY, CDR2 SMNVEV (reference sequence). Deletions cut 8 bases from V and 0 bases from J, with 7 bases between. There are 13 residues in the CDR3. CDR3 DNA: TGTGCCAGCTCGGTCGCGAACACCGGGGAGCTGTTTTTT. This gives the protein CASSVANTGELFF.

The chain joins TRBV5-6 to TRBJ1-1, with TRBD1 matching over 10 bases. Trimming took 2 bases from V and 5 from J; bases not matched to a gene: 6. The length of the CDR3 is 15 residues. Germline V gene data show CDR1 as SGHDT and CDR2 as YYEEEE. Here the CDR3 DNA reads TGTGCCAGCAGCTTCGACAGGGGGCTGGGGACTGAAGCTTTCTTT. Protein sequence: CASSFDRGLGTEAFF.

The V and J genes are TRBV28 and TRBJ1-5; a possible D gene is TRBD1 (6 bases). CDR3 size: 16 residues. Germline assignment: CDR1 MDHEN and CDR2 SYDVKM. Trimming took off 2 bases at V and 2 bases at J, with 13 bases between the two ends. The CDR3 here is CASSLTRGGGNQPQHF. The CDR3, as DNA: TGTGCCAGCAGTTTAACCAGGGGCGGGGGCAATCAGCCCCAGCATTTT.

The rearrangement links TRBV5-1 to TRBJ2-1, with TRBD2 identical over 7 bases. This CDR3 comprises 13 residues. In germline, CDR1 is SGHRS, CDR2 YFSETQ. After removal of 1 base from V and 8 bases from J, the junction contained 3 bases not matched to a gene. CDR3 coding DNA: TGCGCCAGCAGCTTGACTAGCGAGTATGAGCAGTTCTTC. Protein sequence: CASSLTSEYEQFF.

This clone was detected only once. V gene TRBV11-2 combines with J gene TRBJ2-7; D gene unclear. V dropped 3 bases and J dropped 2 bases, with 8 bases sitting between them. CDR1 SGHAT and CDR2 FQNNGV come from the germline V gene. The length of the CDR3 is 13 residues. The CDR3 protein is CASSFGPTYEQYF. The CDR3 region has the DNA TGTGCCAGCAGCTTTGGCCCTACCTACGAGCAGTACTTC. The full variable domain, completed using reference TRBV11-2 and TRBJ2-7, is EAGVAQSPRYKIIEKRQSVAFWCNPISGHATLYWYQQILGQGPKLLIQFQNNGVVDDSQLPKDRFSAERLKGVDSTLKIQPAKLEDSAVYLCASSFGPTYEQYFGPGTRLTVT.

The chain uses TRBV11-2 and TRBJ2-5, with TRBD2 identical over 8 bases. J gave up 2 bases and V 5 bases, and 4 bases lay outside the gene matches. Germline loops: CDR1 SGHAT, CDR2 FQNNGV. The CDR3 consists of 14 residues. The CDR3 sequence: CASSPPSGQETQYF. As DNA, the CDR3 is TGTGCCAGCAGCCCCCCTAGCGGGCAAGAGACCCAGTACTTC. Looking up the rest from reference TRBV11-2 and TRBJ2-5 gives the full variable domain: EAGVAQSPRYKIIEKRQSVAFWCNPISGHATLYWYQQILGQGPKLLIQFQNNGVVDDSQLPKDRFSAERLKGVDSTLKIQPAKLEDSAVYLCASSPPSGQETQYFGPGTRLLVL.

The chain links TRBV15 to TRBJ1-1; no clear D. The germline V and J ends were trimmed by 7 bases and 2 bases, with 11 bases remaining between them. The CDR3 runs 13 residues. The germline V gene encodes CDR1 LNHNV and CDR2 YYDKDF (reference sequence). The chain's CDR3 is CATNLDGNTEAFF. Written as DNA, the CDR3 is TGTGCCACCAACCTGGACGGTAACACTGAAGCTTTCTTT.

V usage is TRBV27 and J usage is TRBJ1-2; 7 nucleotides line up with TRBD1. The CDR3 contains 15 residues. Germline loops: CDR1 MNHEY, CDR2 SMNVEV (reference sequence). Losses at the gene ends were 3 bases for V and 4 bases for J; bases not matched to a gene: 8. The CDR3, as DNA: TGTGCCAGCAGTTTGGACGGACAGGACGTCTATGGCTACACCTTC. Amino acids: CASSLDGQDVYGYTF.

The J gene is TRBJ2-1, the V gene TRBV19; D not certain. Trimming took off 1 base at V and 3 bases at J, with 10 bases between the two ends. Germline V CDR1 and CDR2: LNHDA, SQIVND (reference sequence). CDR3 length: 15 residues. CDR3 sequence (DNA): TGTGCCAGTAGTATAGTGGACCTAGTCTACAATGAGCAGTTCTTC. It translates to CASSIVDLVYNEQFF. The complete variable domain, with remaining parts taken from reference TRBV19 and TRBJ2-1, reads DGGITQSPKYLFRKEGQNVTLSCEQNLNHDAMYWYRQDPGQGLRLIYYSQIVNDFQKGDIAEGYSVSREKKESFPLTVTSAQKNPTAFYLCASSIVDLVYNEQFFGPGTRLTVL.

V gene TRBV2 combines with J gene TRBJ1-4; TRBD1 matches at 9 bases. With V trimmed by 4 bases and J by 2 bases, 2 bases remained unmatched. CDR3 size: 15 residues. Germline V CDR1 and CDR2: SNHLY, FYNNEI. The DNA for the CDR3 is TGTGCCAGCAGTGTACAGGGGGCGACTAATGAAAAACTGTTTTTT. It encodes CASSVQGATNEKLFF.